A selection of T cell receptor beta chains follows, all from one sample in a study of T cells in localized non-small cell lung cancer. Sequencing was performed with immunoSEQ multiplex PCR; in TCRdb, only in-frame clones are kept and a portion is missing. Of over 50,000 clones listed, around 90% are singletons. The sample in question was peripheral blood, obtained before any cancer treatment. These receptors came from a woman aged 40 to 75 with stage I lung adenocarcinoma. Each CDR3 is given with its conserved first and last residue.

j_gene: TRBJ2-7
v_gene: TRBV7-2
CDR3aa: CASSLGIGYTDRASYEQYF

j_gene: TRBJ1-1
v_gene: TRBV7-9
CDR3aa: CASSLEWPLNQGRNTEAFF

j_gene: TRBJ1-2
v_gene: TRBV6-6
CDR3aa: CASSYRLDRGYGYTF

j_gene: TRBJ1-1
v_gene: TRBV11-2
CDR3aa: CASSSAVRNTEAFF

j_gene: TRBJ1-5
v_gene: TRBV19
CDR3aa: CASSTPRGRFQPQHF

j_gene: TRBJ2-5
v_gene: TRBV18
CDR3aa: CASSPPGQGSETQYF

j_gene: TRBJ1-1
v_gene: TRBV18
CDR3aa: CASSPVSENTEAFF

j_gene: TRBJ2-1
v_gene: TRBV7-7
CDR3aa: CASSPGTSGSNEQFF

j_gene: TRBJ1-4
v_gene: TRBV19
CDR3aa: CASKRGAFDEKLFF

j_gene: TRBJ1-2
v_gene: TRBV5-6
CDR3aa: CASSLIQAPYGYTF

j_gene: TRBJ1-4
v_gene: TRBV19
CDR3aa: CASQGQGPNPGEKLFF

j_gene: TRBJ2-7
v_gene: TRBV7-2
CDR3aa: CASSLQGDLYEQYF

j_gene: TRBJ1-2
v_gene: TRBV19
CDR3aa: CASRKQGETLSKYGYTF

j_gene: TRBJ1-2
v_gene: TRBV30
CDR3aa: CAWSDDGNYGYTF

j_gene: TRBJ1-6
v_gene: TRBV6-1
CDR3aa: CASSAGPYNSPLHF

j_gene: TRBJ1-1
v_gene: TRBV28
CDR3aa: CASSLRGTGTRTAEAFF

j_gene: TRBJ1-3
v_gene: TRBV5-6
CDR3aa: CASSLDRTIYF

j_gene: TRBJ2-2
v_gene: TRBV5-6
CDR3aa: CASSSGRDANTGELFF

j_gene: TRBJ1-2
v_gene: TRBV30
CDR3aa: CAWSVPQSRGYTF

j_gene: TRBJ1-2
v_gene: TRBV9
CDR3aa: CASSVASGSYGYTF